This T cell receptor (beta chain) was obtained from a study of blood T cell repertoires in COVID-19. This table comes from immunoSEQ multiplex PCR, and its TCRdb copy is limited to in-frame clones, with some not included. The data contain 100,000 to 150,000 clones, more than 70% of them singletons. Between the trimmed V and J ends, which lost 6 bases and 0 bases, there was a span of 21 bases. The CDR3 is 19 residues long. In germline, CDR1 is SGHAT, CDR2 FQNNGV. This clone appeared a single time. The source material was peripheral blood. V gene TRBV11-2 combines with J gene TRBJ2-6; TRBD1 is a possible D gene (6 bases). This clonotype was sampled from a human donor in a cohort sampled during active COVID-19. The CDR3 spells CASRLIRDIEASGANVLTF. CDR3 DNA: TGTGCCAGCAGACTCATTAGGGACATCGAAGCCTCTGGGGCCAACGTCCTGACTTTC.